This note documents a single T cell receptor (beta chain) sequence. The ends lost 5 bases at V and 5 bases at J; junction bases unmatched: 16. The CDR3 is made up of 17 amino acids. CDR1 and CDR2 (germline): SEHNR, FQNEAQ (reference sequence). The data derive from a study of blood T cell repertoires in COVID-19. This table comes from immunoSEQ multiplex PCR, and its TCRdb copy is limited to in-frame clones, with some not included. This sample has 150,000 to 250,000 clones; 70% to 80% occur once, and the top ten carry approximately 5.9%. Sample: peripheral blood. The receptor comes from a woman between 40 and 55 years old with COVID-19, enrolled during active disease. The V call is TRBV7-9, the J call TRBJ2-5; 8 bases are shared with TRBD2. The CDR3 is CASSRSITRTSLETQYF. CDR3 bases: TGTGCCAGCAGCCGATCGATAACTAGGACTAGCCTCGAGACCCAGTACTTC.